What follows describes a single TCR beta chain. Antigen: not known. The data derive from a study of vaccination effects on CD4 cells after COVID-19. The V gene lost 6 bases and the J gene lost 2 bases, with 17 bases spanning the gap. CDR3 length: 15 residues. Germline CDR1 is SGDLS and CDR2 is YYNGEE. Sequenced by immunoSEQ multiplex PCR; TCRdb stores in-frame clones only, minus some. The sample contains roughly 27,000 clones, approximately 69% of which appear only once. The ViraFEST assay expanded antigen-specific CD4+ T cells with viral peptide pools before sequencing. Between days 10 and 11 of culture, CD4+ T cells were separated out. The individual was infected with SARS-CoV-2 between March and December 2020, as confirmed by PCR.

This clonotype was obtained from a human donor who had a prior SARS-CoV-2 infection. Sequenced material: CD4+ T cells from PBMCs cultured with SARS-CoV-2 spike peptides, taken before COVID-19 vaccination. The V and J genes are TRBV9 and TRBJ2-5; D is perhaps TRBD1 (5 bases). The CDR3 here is CASTWGIGAQETQYF. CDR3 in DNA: TGTGCCAGCACCTGGGGTATTGGGGCACAAGAGACCCAGTACTTC.